Each of the 30 T cell receptor beta chains below was sequenced from the same sample in a study of CD8 T cells in ankylosing spondylitis. TCRdb ran MiXCR on the 5' RACE reads and lists one entry per CDR3 protein. The sample lists 29,000 or so distinct CDR3 sequences, roughly 5.3% occurring once. Sequences were obtained from blood, either unsorted or a sorted T cell fraction (not recorded which). The receptors come from a female donor with ankylosing spondylitis or in good health (not recorded which).

This clonotype came up a few times. V usage is TRBV9 and J usage is TRBJ2-5; 8 bases are a match to TRBD2. The CDR3 consists of 15 residues. Germline lookup yields CDR1 SGDLS and CDR2 YYNGEE. The V gene end was trimmed by 4 bases and the J gene end by 6 bases; junction bases not matched to a gene: 11. CDR3 region: CASSPSAGEGKTQYF. The CDR3 DNA reads TGTGCCAGCAGCCCTTCAGCGGGGGAGGGGAAGACCCAGTACTTC.

The chain recombines TRBV9 with TRBJ2-2; D is unresolved. The V and J ends lost 0 bases and 2 bases respectively, with 8 bases between them. The CDR3 totals 15 residues. Per the germline V gene, CDR1 is SGDLS and CDR2 is YYNGEE. As DNA, the CDR3 is TGTGCCAGCAGCGTAGACCCTTTAAACACCGGGGAGCTGTTTTTT. It is translated as CASSVDPLNTGELFF. Together with reference TRBV9 and TRBJ2-2, the CDR3 gives the full variable domain: DSGVTQTPKHLITATGQRVTLRCSPRSGDLSVYWYQQSLDQGLQFLIQYYNGEERAKGNILERFSAQQFPDLHSELNLSSLELGDSALYFCASSVDPLNTGELFFGEGSRLTVL.

The sample holds many counts of this clonotype. V usage is TRBV9 and J usage is TRBJ2-4; D remains ambiguous. The CDR3 sequence is 16 residues long. The V gene lost 0 bases and the J gene lost 0 bases, with 10 bases spanning the gap. CDR1 and CDR2 (germline): SGDLS, YYNGEE. The CDR3 region is CASSVGKSLAKNIQYF. DNA for the CDR3: TGTGCCAGCAGCGTAGGAAAGTCTCTAGCCAAAAACATTCAGTACTTC.

In its sample, this clonotype ranks as medium-sized. The rearrangement joins TRBV9 to TRBJ2-3; TRBD2 aligns across 13 bases. Germline CDR1 SGDLS, CDR2 YYNGEE. Trimming at V came to 2 bases and at J to 2 bases, leaving 8 bases not matched to a gene. The length of the CDR3 is 18 residues. The CDR3 DNA is TGTGCCAGCAGCGTTCTCACGGGGACTAGCGGGATCACAGATACGCAGTATTTT. Translation gives CASSVLTGTSGITDTQYF.

This clonotype was found many times. As DNA, the CDR3 is TGTGCCAGCAGCGTAGGACTAGCGTCGTACGAGCAGTACTTC. Protein product: CASSVGLASYEQYF. The rearrangement uses TRBV9 and TRBJ2-7, with 8 positions matching TRBD2. J was trimmed by 4 bases and V by 0 bases; bases with no gene match: 3. CDR1 and CDR2 (germline): SGDLS, YYNGEE. There are 14 residues in the CDR3.

There are many counts of this clonotype. The V and J genes are TRBV9 and TRBJ1-5; D unclear. The CDR3 length is 14 residues. The V end was cut by 4 bases, the J end by 2 bases, with 10 bases between. The V gene's germline CDR1 is SGDLS and CDR2 YYNGEE. The CDR3 loop reads CASSPQMGNQPQHF. CDR3 DNA: TGTGCCAGCAGCCCTCAGATGGGCAATCAGCCCCAGCATTTT. Drawing the rest from reference TRBV9 and TRBJ1-5, the complete variable domain is DSGVTQTPKHLITATGQRVTLRCSPRSGDLSVYWYQQSLDQGLQFLIQYYNGEERAKGNILERFSAQQFPDLHSELNLSSLELGDSALYFCASSPQMGNQPQHFGDGTRLSIL.

Relative to its sample, this clonotype is medium-sized. This sequence joins TRBV9 and TRBJ2-7, with D hard to call. Germline CDR1 is SGDLS and CDR2 is YYNGEE. The CDR3 runs to 14 residues. Trimming left V 0 bases short and J 2 bases short, with 9 bases between. As DNA, the CDR3 is TGTGCCAGCAGCGTAGACCAAACCCCCTACGAGCAGTACTTC. It codes for CASSVDQTPYEQYF.

This clonotype was counted at least ten times. The rearrangement joins TRBV9 to TRBJ2-3; D tentatively fits TRBD1 or TRBD2 (5 bases each). This CDR3 contains 17 residues. Germline CDR1 reads SGDLS; CDR2 reads YYNGEE. Trimming took off 3 bases at V and 5 bases at J, with 22 bases between the two ends. The CDR3 DNA reads as TGTGCCAGCAGCGCGACTTTGGGGCTAGCACGGGGAGATACGCAGTATTTT. Protein product: CASSATLGLARGDTQYF.

This clonotype was counted only a few times. The chain's CDR3 is CASSVLAGVTYNEQFF. For the CDR3, the DNA is TGTGCCAGCAGCGTATTGGCGGGGGTCACCTACAATGAGCAGTTCTTC. J is TRBJ2-1 and V is TRBV9, with 7 bases lining up with TRBD2. V trimming: 1 base; J trimming: 2 bases; junction bases outside the gene matches: 6. The CDR3 length is 16 residues. Germline lookup yields CDR1 SGDLS and CDR2 YYNGEE.

This clonotype was counted at least ten times. The chain recombines TRBV9 with TRBJ2-7; TRBD1 matches 10 bases. Germline-derived CDR1 and CDR2 are SGDLS and YYNGEE. This CDR3 contains 15 residues. V lost 0 bases to trimming and J lost 4 bases; unmatched junction nucleotides: 4. CDR3: CASSVGTGGTYEQYF. In nucleotides, the CDR3 is TGTGCCAGCAGCGTAGGGACAGGGGGTACTTACGAGCAGTACTTC.

There are many counts of this clonotype. The chain uses TRBV9 and TRBJ2-5, with 9 positions matching TRBD1. The CDR3 is 15 residues long. Germline V CDR1 and CDR2: SGDLS, YYNGEE. The J segment lost 4 bases and the V segment lost 3 bases, leaving 7 bases of the junction unmatched. Written as DNA, the CDR3 is TGTGCCAGCAGCGGCCGGGACAGGGCTGTAGAGACCCAGTACTTC. It is translated as CASSGRDRAVETQYF.

The V call is TRBV9, the J call TRBJ2-5; D tentatively fits TRBD1 or TRBD2 (6 bases each). The V end lost 6 bases, the J end lost 1 base, and 10 bases lay between the germline ends. CDR1 and CDR2 (germline): SGDLS, YYNGEE. The CDR3 loop spans 13 amino acids. As DNA, the CDR3 is TGTGCCAGCAACCGGGGGCTCCAAGAGACCCAGTACTTC. Its translation: CASNRGLQETQYF. Combining the CDR3 with reference TRBV9 and TRBJ2-5 gives the whole variable domain DSGVTQTPKHLITATGQRVTLRCSPRSGDLSVYWYQQSLDQGLQFLIQYYNGEERAKGNILERFSAQQFPDLHSELNLSSLELGDSALYFCASNRGLQETQYFGPGTRLLVL.

The chain carries TRBV9 and TRBJ1-2; D is ambiguous. CDR1 is SGDLS and CDR2 is YYNGEE in the germline V gene. This CDR3 region has 15 residues. V was trimmed by 6 bases and J by 4 bases, leaving 19 bases between them. CDR3 loop: CASTLLSTLAYGYTF. CDR3 nucleotide sequence: TGTGCCAGCACCCTCCTCTCGACCCTAGCCTATGGCTACACCTTC.

This clonotype has ten or more counts. The gene calls are TRBV9 and TRBJ2-1, with a tentative D call TRBD2 (6 bases). V lost 0 bases, J lost 7 bases, and 17 bases lay in between. This CDR3 comprises 16 residues. Germline V gene lookup returns CDR1 SGDLS and CDR2 YYNGEE. CDR3 residues: CASSVGVSAGPNEQFF. CDR3 nucleotide sequence: TGTGCCAGCAGCGTAGGGGTCTCGGCGGGGCCGAATGAGCAGTTCTTC. The whole variable domain, filled in from reference TRBV9 and TRBJ2-1, reads DSGVTQTPKHLITATGQRVTLRCSPRSGDLSVYWYQQSLDQGLQFLIQYYNGEERAKGNILERFSAQQFPDLHSELNLSSLELGDSALYFCASSVGVSAGPNEQFFGPGTRLTVL.

J is TRBJ2-1 and V is TRBV9; 10 bases match TRBD2. Germline CDR1 reads SGDLS; CDR2 reads YYNGEE. CDR3 size: 15 residues. V was clipped by 0 bases and J by 14 bases; unmatched bases: 11. Here the CDR3 reads CASSVGGTSGTDEFF. CDR3 nucleotide sequence: TGTGCCAGCAGCGTAGGGGGAACTAGCGGGACTGATGAGTTCTTC.

This clonotype turned up a few times. V is TRBV20-1 and J is TRBJ2-1; the match to TRBD1 covers 9 bases. This CDR3 has 15 amino acids. Germline assignment: CDR1 DFQATT and CDR2 SNEGSKA (reference sequence). Trimming removed 4 bases from V and 3 bases from J; junction bases left unmatched: 7. The CDR3 loop is CSATKKTGGYNEQFF. As DNA, the CDR3 is TGCAGTGCTACCAAAAAGACAGGGGGCTACAATGAGCAGTTCTTC.

Of note for this clonotype: A clone one base away is much larger, so this may be a read error. The chain joins TRBV9 to TRBJ2-2; D perhaps matches TRBD2 (6 bases). From germline, CDR1 is SGDLS and CDR2 YYNGEE. The CDR3 is 15 amino acids. The CDR3 protein is CVSSHGPGDTGELFF. In DNA, the CDR3 is TGTGTCAGCAGCCATGGACCGGGGGACACCGGGGAGCTGTTTTTT.

This clonotype was seen at least ten times. No conserved phenylalanine or tryptophan ends this CDR3, so it is likely a read error. The DNA is left out, because the CDR3 cannot be placed on it with certainty; the CDR3 is given as TCRdb lists it. The rearrangement uses TRBV14 and TRBJ1-2. The CDR3 is 11 amino acids in total, end residues counted. Germline V CDR1 and CDR2: SGHDN, FVKESK. This CDR3 is CASSQDRISSV.

This clonotype was seen many times. J is TRBJ2-7 and V is TRBV9; 7 bases are a match to TRBD1. V was clipped by 3 bases and J by 1 base; unmatched bases: 4. Germline lookup yields CDR1 SGDLS and CDR2 YYNGEE. The CDR3 runs 14 residues. In nucleotides, the CDR3 is TGTGCCAGCAGCGCGGGACAGATTTCCTACGAGCAGTACTTC. Translating it yields CASSAGQISYEQYF.

The sample holds many counts of this clonotype. The chain uses TRBV9 and TRBJ2-3; D ambiguous. V lost 0 bases, J lost 3 bases, and 8 bases lay in between. The germline V gene has CDR1 SGDLS and CDR2 YYNGEE. The CDR3 extends over 14 amino acids. The CDR3 sequence is CASSVGPRTDTQYF. Written as DNA, the CDR3 is TGTGCCAGCAGCGTAGGGCCAAGAACAGATACGCAGTATTTT.

The chain employs TRBV9 and TRBJ1-1; no definite D call. Germline assignment: CDR1 SGDLS and CDR2 YYNGEE. V was cut by 4 bases and J by 0 bases, with 13 bases left in between. CDR3 length: 15 amino acids. CDR3 sequence: CASSPRSGMNTEAFF. The CDR3 DNA sequence: TGTGCCAGCAGCCCCCGTTCAGGCATGAACACTGAAGCTTTCTTT.

V and J are TRBV9 and TRBJ2-1; D gene unclear. The CDR3 length is 14 residues. Germline assignment: CDR1 SGDLS and CDR2 YYNGEE. V gave up 2 bases and J gave up 5 bases, with 11 bases separating them. The CDR3 bases are TGTGCCAGCAGCGTTAATCCCTCGGACAATGAGCAGTTCTTC. Encoded protein: CASSVNPSDNEQFF. Full variable domain (remainder filled in from reference TRBV9 and TRBJ2-1): DSGVTQTPKHLITATGQRVTLRCSPRSGDLSVYWYQQSLDQGLQFLIQYYNGEERAKGNILERFSAQQFPDLHSELNLSSLELGDSALYFCASSVNPSDNEQFFGPGTRLTVL.

Within the sample, this clonotype is medium-sized. This chain uses TRBV9 with TRBJ1-1; D gene uncertain. Germline loops: CDR1 SGDLS, CDR2 YYNGEE. V was cut by 3 bases and J by 1 base, with 16 bases left in between. The CDR3 has 16 residues. CDR3 residues: CASSAEGRRGNTEAFF. CDR3 coding DNA: TGTGCCAGCAGCGCCGAAGGACGGCGTGGGAACACTGAAGCTTTCTTT.

This clonotype has a count of ten or more. The chain recombines TRBV9 with TRBJ2-1; maybe TRBD2 (6 bases). V lost 4 bases and J 5 bases, leaving 22 bases between the germline ends. CDR3 length equals 17 residues. CDR1 is SGDLS and CDR2 is YYNGEE in the germline V gene. CDR3 loop: CASSPVGVGPGDNEQFF. The CDR3 region has the DNA TGTGCCAGCAGCCCAGTCGGGGTCGGGCCGGGAGACAATGAGCAGTTCTTC.

This clonotype was recorded many times. The chain joins TRBV9 to TRBJ2-1, with D hard to call. Germline CDR1 is SGDLS and CDR2 is YYNGEE. With 0 bases removed from V and 9 bases from J, the gap between germline ends came to 4 bases. The length of the CDR3 is 11 residues. The DNA for the CDR3 is TGTGCCAGCAGCGTAGCGGTTGAGCAGTTCTTC. Its translation is CASSVAVEQFF. The whole variable domain, remainder taken from reference TRBV9 and TRBJ2-1, is DSGVTQTPKHLITATGQRVTLRCSPRSGDLSVYWYQQSLDQGLQFLIQYYNGEERAKGNILERFSAQQFPDLHSELNLSSLELGDSALYFCASSVAVEQFFGPGTRLTVL.

V and J are TRBV9 and TRBJ1-5; the D gene is possibly TRBD1 (5 bases). This CDR3 is built from 16 residues. Germline values: CDR1 SGDLS, CDR2 YYNGEE. Trimming took off 5 bases at V and 3 bases at J, with 18 bases between the two ends. The CDR3 here is CASSRDAGAPNQPQHF. The CDR3 region has the DNA TGTGCCAGCAGTCGAGACGCCGGGGCCCCCAATCAGCCCCAGCATTTT.

This clonotype was counted many times. The chain recombines TRBV9 with TRBJ1-2; possibly TRBD1 for D (6 bases). CDR1 and CDR2 (germline): SGDLS, YYNGEE. Trimming removed 0 bases at V and 14 bases at J, with 20 bases between. The CDR3 length is 14 residues. DNA for the CDR3: TGTGCCAGCAGCGTAGGGGGGGCCGGTCAAGTAAGGACCTTC. Translating gives CASSVGGAGQVRTF. Drawing the rest from reference TRBV9 and TRBJ1-2, the complete variable domain is DSGVTQTPKHLITATGQRVTLRCSPRSGDLSVYWYQQSLDQGLQFLIQYYNGEERAKGNILERFSAQQFPDLHSELNLSSLELGDSALYFCASSVGGAGQVRTFGSGTRLTVV.

In its sample, this clonotype was seen many times. The chain carries TRBV9 and TRBJ2-2; D is perhaps TRBD1 (6 bases). Germline CDR1 reads SGDLS; CDR2 reads YYNGEE. The CDR3 totals 16 residues. The V end lost 2 bases, the J end lost 2 bases, and 13 bases lay between the germline ends. For the CDR3, the DNA is TGTGCCAGCAGCGTCTCTGGGGGCCACAACACCGGGGAGCTGTTTTTT. Translation gives CASSVSGGHNTGELFF.

The chain carries TRBV9 and TRBJ2-1; D is unresolved. Per germline, CDR1 SGDLS and CDR2 YYNGEE. Trimming took off 4 bases at V and 1 base at J, with 12 bases between the two ends. The CDR3 totals 15 residues. The chain's CDR3 is CASSLGGRSYNEQFF. The CDR3 DNA reads TGTGCCAGCAGCCTGGGTGGGCGATCCTACAATGAGCAGTTCTTC.

The chain employs TRBV9 and TRBJ1-3; D is perhaps TRBD1 (5 bases). Trimming took off 0 bases at V and 6 bases at J, with 10 bases between the two ends. Germline V gives CDR1 SGDLS, CDR2 YYNGEE. This CDR3 region has 14 residues. The CDR3, as DNA: TGTGCCAGCAGCGTAGATCAGGGTTCAAACACCATATATTTT. Its protein is CASSVDQGSNTIYF.